The source of this TCR beta chain is a study of blood T cells in healthy people across ages. Germline CDR1 is LGHNA and CDR2 is YNFKEQ. The CDR3 consists of 17 residues. Trimming removed 1 base from V and 5 bases from J; junction bases left unmatched: 11. Alongside a J-beta primer mix, a sample-barcoded 5' primer served in a second PCR lasting roughly 6 to 11 cycles. Each CDR3 protein is one row after TCRdb ran MiXCR on the 5' RACE reads. Of about a million distinct CDR3 sequences listed, just over 50% were seen once; the top ten hold 20% to 25%. The chain has TRBV4-2 and TRBJ2-1, with TRBD1 identical over 7 bases. This clonotype was obtained from a woman aged 60-70 years in good health. Specimen: blood. The CDR3 bases are TGTGCCAGCAGCCAAGCTCGAACAGGGGTTGGCAACAATGAGCAGTTCTTC. Translated: CASSQARTGVGNNEQFF.